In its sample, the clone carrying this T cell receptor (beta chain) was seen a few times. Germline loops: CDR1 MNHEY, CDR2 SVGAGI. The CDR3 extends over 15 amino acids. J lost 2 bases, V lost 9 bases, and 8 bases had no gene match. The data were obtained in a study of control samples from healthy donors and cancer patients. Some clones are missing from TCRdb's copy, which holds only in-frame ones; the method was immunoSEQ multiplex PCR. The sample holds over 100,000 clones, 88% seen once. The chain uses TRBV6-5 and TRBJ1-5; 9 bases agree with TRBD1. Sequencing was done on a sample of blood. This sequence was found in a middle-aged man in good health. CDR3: CASRPGQGRNQPQHF. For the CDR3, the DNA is TGTGCCAGTAGACCGGGACAGGGACGCAATCAGCCCCAGCATTTT.